One sample yielded the 19 T cell receptor beta chains listed below, sequenced in a study of graft-versus-host responses after intestinal transplantation. Clones were sequenced by immunoSEQ multiplex PCR, and TCRdb holds only the in-frame ones, with some missing. The data show around 88,000 clones, 75% to 90% seen once. Antigen specificity for these receptors is unknown. Sequencing used unstimulated CD8+ T cells sorted from spleen or lymph node cells, obtained before intestinal transplant. The receptor source for this set is a human donor who received an intestinal transplant.

The J gene is TRBJ2-2, the V gene TRBV28; 13 positions match TRBD2. Trimming at V came to 4 bases and at J to 7 bases, leaving 3 bases not matched to a gene. The CDR3 covers 15 residues. Germline V lookup: CDR1 MDHEN, CDR2 SYDVKM. The CDR3 spells CASSWTSGSDGELFF. The DNA for the CDR3 is TGTGCCAGCAGTTGGACTAGCGGGAGTGACGGGGAGCTGTTTTTT.

This rearrangement joins TRBV11-3 to TRBJ2-1; TRBD2 agrees at 13 bases. Germline V gene data show CDR1 as SGHNT and CDR2 as YENEEA. Trimming cost V 5 bases and J 0 bases; bases outside gene matches: 4. CDR3 size: 17 residues. CDR3: CASSPRTSGSSYNEQFF. CDR3 nucleotides: TGTGCCAGCAGCCCCCGGACTAGCGGGAGCTCCTACAATGAGCAGTTCTTC.

This clone has only one observation. This chain joins TRBV29-1 and TRBJ2-7; 8 positions agree with TRBD1. The CDR3 is 13 residues long. V shed 7 bases, J shed 2 bases, and the junction held 7 bases outside the gene matches. The V gene's germline CDR1 is SQVTM and CDR2 ANQGSEA. As DNA, the CDR3 is TGCAGCGCTGTGACAGGGGTGGCCTACGAGCAGTACTTC. This encodes CSAVTGVAYEQYF.

The chain is built from TRBV9 and TRBJ2-1, with D tentatively TRBD2 (6 bases). Per the germline V gene, CDR1 is SGDLS and CDR2 is YYNGEE. Deletions cut 0 bases from V and 2 bases from J, with 9 bases between. CDR3 length: 15 amino acids. The CDR3 region has the DNA TGTGCCAGCAGCGTAGGCGGGGCCGCCTACAATGAGCAGTTCTTC. This encodes CASSVGGAAYNEQFF.

The V gene is TRBV5-6, the J gene TRBJ2-5, with TRBD2 identical over 7 bases. The CDR3 is made up of 14 amino acids. J gave up 1 base and V 4 bases, and 4 bases lay outside the gene matches. The germline gives CDR1 SGHDT, CDR2 YYEEEE. CDR3 protein: CASSPSSGQETQYF. Here the CDR3 DNA reads TGTGCCAGCAGCCCATCTAGCGGCCAAGAGACCCAGTACTTC.

The chain combines TRBV19 with TRBJ2-3, with D unresolved. The V gene lost 0 bases and the J gene lost 5 bases, with 6 bases spanning the gap. Germline lookup yields CDR1 LNHDA and CDR2 SQIVND (reference sequence). The CDR3 sequence is 13 residues long. The CDR3 loop reads CASSIDGGDTQYF. DNA for the CDR3: TGTGCCAGTAGTATAGATGGCGGAGATACGCAGTATTTT.

V usage is TRBV30 and J usage is TRBJ2-7, with TRBD2 identical over 8 bases. Trimming removed 2 bases from V and 2 bases from J; junction bases left unmatched: 5. Germline V lookup: CDR1 GTSNPN, CDR2 SVGIG (reference sequence). The CDR3 loop spans 14 amino acids. The CDR3 sequence is CAWSREGDPYEQYF. The CDR3 DNA sequence: TGTGCCTGGAGTCGGGAGGGCGACCCCTACGAGCAGTACTTC.

The V gene is TRBV13, the J gene TRBJ1-1; tentatively, D is TRBD1 (5 bases). The ends were cut back, 5 bases at V and 3 bases at J, with 10 bases in the middle. This CDR3 has 13 amino acids. Germline CDR1 is PRHDT and CDR2 is FYEKMQ (reference sequence). As DNA, the CDR3 is TGTGCCAGCAGCAACCGGGACGACACTGAAGCTTTCTTT. It translates to CASSNRDDTEAFF.

The rearrangement links TRBV10-3 to TRBJ2-1; 14 bases match TRBD2. J gave up 5 bases and V 4 bases, and 10 bases lay outside the gene matches. The CDR3 totals 18 residues. Germline V gene lookup returns CDR1 ENHRY and CDR2 SYGVKD. Here the CDR3 reads CAISVFGLAGGGNNEQFF. DNA of the CDR3: TGTGCCATCAGTGTGTTCGGACTAGCGGGAGGAGGCAACAATGAGCAGTTCTTC.

The V and J genes are TRBV5-1 and TRBJ2-7; D not resolved. CDR1 SGHRS and CDR2 YFSETQ come from the germline V gene. Trimming cost V 0 bases and J 2 bases, with 3 bases left between them. CDR3 length equals 12 residues. The CDR3 is CASSLDTYEQYF. CDR3 in DNA: TGCGCCAGCAGCTTGGACACCTACGAGCAGTACTTC.

This clone was found once. This sequence joins TRBV5-1 and TRBJ2-7; 7 bases map to TRBD1. The CDR3 contains 13 residues. Losses at the gene ends were 3 bases for V and 3 bases for J; bases not matched to a gene: 3. Germline loops: CDR1 SGHRS, CDR2 YFSETQ. The CDR3 is CASSYRGFYEQYF. DNA of the CDR3: TGCGCCAGCAGCTACAGGGGCTTCTACGAGCAGTACTTC.

The chain is built from TRBV11-2 and TRBJ2-4; tentative D call: TRBD2 (5 bases). Deletions cut 4 bases from V and 5 bases from J, with 15 bases between. The CDR3 totals 15 residues. Germline CDR1 SGHAT, CDR2 FQNNGV. For the CDR3, the DNA is TGTGCCAGCAGCTGGCCGGACTCCGGCCAAAACATTCAGTACTTC. It codes for CASSWPDSGQNIQYF.

V usage is TRBV9 and J usage is TRBJ1-2; the D is unclear. V was cut by 2 bases and J by 5 bases, with 16 bases left in between. From germline, CDR1 is SGDLS and CDR2 YYNGEE. CDR3 length equals 15 residues. In nucleotides, the CDR3 is TGTGCCAGCAGCGTCGGGGTTCGTGACGGGTATGGCTACACCTTC. As protein: CASSVGVRDGYGYTF.

This chain uses TRBV10-2 with TRBJ2-3, with 9 positions matching TRBD2. The CDR3 consists of 15 residues. Germline loops: CDR1 WSHSY, CDR2 SAAADI. The trim removed 6 bases at V and 4 bases at J, leaving 8 bases unmatched. In DNA, the CDR3 is TGCGCCAGCAGGGTTAGCGGGAGAGGCGCAGATACGCAGTATTTT. Its protein product is CASRVSGRGADTQYF.

The rearrangement uses TRBV11-2 and TRBJ2-2; D is unclear. This CDR3 is built from 15 residues. V shed 1 base and J shed 6 bases, with 12 bases lying between them. Germline CDR1 and CDR2: SGHAT and FQNNGV. Here the CDR3 reads CASSLAPPPAGELFF. The DNA of the CDR3 is TGTGCCAGCAGCTTAGCACCCCCTCCAGCCGGGGAGCTGTTTTTT. Together with reference TRBV11-2 and TRBJ2-2, the CDR3 gives the full variable domain: EAGVAQSPRYKIIEKRQSVAFWCNPISGHATLYWYQQILGQGPKLLIQFQNNGVVDDSQLPKDRFSAERLKGVDSTLKIQPAKLEDSAVYLCASSLAPPPAGELFFGEGSRLTVL.

The chain combines TRBV27 with TRBJ2-5; 7 nucleotides agree with TRBD2. V was clipped by 2 bases and J by 3 bases; unmatched bases: 3. CDR3 length: 14 residues. The germline CDR1 and CDR2 sequences are MNHEY and SMNVEV (reference sequence). The CDR3 region is CASSLLGREETQYF. The CDR3 DNA reads TGTGCCAGCAGTTTACTGGGGAGGGAAGAGACCCAGTACTTC.

The rearrangement joins TRBV4-2 to TRBJ2-5, with a weak D call TRBD2 (5 bases). The germline CDR1 and CDR2 sequences are LGHNA and YNFKEQ. Trimming removed 5 bases from V and 5 bases from J, with 18 bases in between. This CDR3 is 15 amino acids long. This CDR3 is CASSTTSASMETQYF. CDR3 sequence (DNA): TGTGCCAGCAGCACAACATCCGCTAGCATGGAGACCCAGTACTTC.

The chain recombines TRBV9 with TRBJ2-5, with D possibly matching TRBD2 (6 bases). V shed 6 bases and J shed 3 bases, with 18 bases lying between them. Germline lookup yields CDR1 SGDLS and CDR2 YYNGEE. CDR3 length: 15 amino acids. The CDR3 here is CASTKKDYLEETQYF. The CDR3 coding sequence is TGTGCCAGCACCAAGAAGGACTACCTCGAAGAGACCCAGTACTTC.

The genes are TRBV2 and TRBJ2-1, with 9 bases lining up with TRBD2. There are 16 residues in the CDR3. Trimming at V came to 3 bases and at J to 4 bases, leaving 7 bases not matched to a gene. In germline, CDR1 is SNHLY, CDR2 FYNNEI. CDR3 sequence reads: CASSDRLAGLYNEQFF. The DNA for the CDR3 is TGTGCCAGCAGTGACCGTCTAGCGGGGTTATACAATGAGCAGTTCTTC.